This T cell receptor (beta chain) was sequenced for a study of T-cell reconstitution after alpha-beta-depleted transplantation in children. The study, taken as a whole, reports: It was reported that alpha-beta T cells came from several hundred expanded graft clones (about two months after transplant). Diversity and T-cell counts at one year after transplant derived mostly from new T cells.

Unique molecular identifiers were used to barcode this TCRbeta library. One entry per CDR3 protein, called by TCRdb with MiXCR from the PCR reads. The sample holds roughly 280,000 distinct CDR3 sequences, around 10% seen once. Ten or more counts support this clonotype. The antigen remains undetermined. Sequencing was performed on peripheral blood, taken 180 days after TCRalphabeta/CD19-depleted stem cell transplant. This TCR was recovered from a male patient aged 2 to 10 who had a stem cell transplant for chronic granulomatous disease, so the T cells may come from the graft donor.

CDR3 in amino acids: CASSLPSGTKETQYF. CDR3 coding DNA: TGTGCCAGCAGCTTACCTAGCGGGACCAAAGAGACCCAGTACTTC. This chain uses TRBV7-8 with TRBJ2-5; 9 bases are a match to TRBD2. J gave up 3 bases and V 2 bases, and 4 bases lay outside the gene matches. Per germline, CDR1 SGHVS and CDR2 FQNEAQ. This CDR3 contains 15 residues. The variable domain in full, completed from reference TRBV7-8 and TRBJ2-5, reads GAGVSQSPRYKVAKRGQDVALRCDPISGHVSLFWYQQALGQGPEFLTYFQNEAQLDKSGLPSDRFFAERPEGSVSTLKIQRTQQEDSAVYLCASSLPSGTKETQYFGPGTRLLVL.